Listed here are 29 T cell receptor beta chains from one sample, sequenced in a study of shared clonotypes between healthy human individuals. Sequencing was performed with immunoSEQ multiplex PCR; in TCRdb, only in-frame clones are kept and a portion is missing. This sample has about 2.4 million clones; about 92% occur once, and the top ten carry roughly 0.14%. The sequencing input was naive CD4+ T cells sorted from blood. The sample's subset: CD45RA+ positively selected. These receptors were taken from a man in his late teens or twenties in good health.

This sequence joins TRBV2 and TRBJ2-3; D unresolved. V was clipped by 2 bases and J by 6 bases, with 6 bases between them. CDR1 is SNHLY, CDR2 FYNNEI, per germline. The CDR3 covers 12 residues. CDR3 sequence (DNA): TGTGCCAGCAGTGAACGGGTGGATACGCAGTATTTT. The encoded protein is CASSERVDTQYF.

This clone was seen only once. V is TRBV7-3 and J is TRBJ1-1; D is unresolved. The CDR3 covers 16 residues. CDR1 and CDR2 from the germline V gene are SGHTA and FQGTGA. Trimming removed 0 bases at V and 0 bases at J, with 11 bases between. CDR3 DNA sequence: TGTGCCAGCAGCTTAACGGGTCCAGCGCTGAACACTGAAGCTTTCTTT. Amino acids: CASSLTGPALNTEAFF. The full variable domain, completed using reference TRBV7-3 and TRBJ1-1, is GAGVSQTPSNKVTEKGKYVELRCDPISGHTALYWYRQSLGQGPEFLIYFQGTGAADDSGLPNDRFFAVRPEGSVSTLKIQRTERGDSAVYLCASSLTGPALNTEAFFGQGTRLTVV.

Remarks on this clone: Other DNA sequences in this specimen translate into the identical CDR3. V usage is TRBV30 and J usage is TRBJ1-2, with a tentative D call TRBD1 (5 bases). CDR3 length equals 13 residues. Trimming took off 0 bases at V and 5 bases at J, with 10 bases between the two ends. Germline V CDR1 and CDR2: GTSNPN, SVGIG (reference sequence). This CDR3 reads CAWSVRGDYGYTF. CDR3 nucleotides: TGTGCCTGGAGTGTACGAGGGGATTATGGCTACACCTTC.

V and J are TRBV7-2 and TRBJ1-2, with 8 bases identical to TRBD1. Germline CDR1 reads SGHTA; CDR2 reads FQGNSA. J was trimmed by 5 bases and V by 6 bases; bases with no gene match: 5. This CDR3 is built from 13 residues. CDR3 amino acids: CASRATGAYGYTF. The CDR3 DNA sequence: TGTGCCAGCAGGGCGACAGGGGCTTATGGCTACACCTTC.

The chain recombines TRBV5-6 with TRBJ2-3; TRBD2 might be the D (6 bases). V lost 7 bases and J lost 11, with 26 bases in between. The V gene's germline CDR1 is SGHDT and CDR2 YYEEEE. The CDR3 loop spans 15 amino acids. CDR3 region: CASRPGTLQSTRQYF. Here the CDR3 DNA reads TGTGCCAGCCGCCCCGGGACTCTACAGAGCACAAGGCAGTATTTT. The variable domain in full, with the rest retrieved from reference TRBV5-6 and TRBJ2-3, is DAGVTQSPTHLIKTRGQQVTLRCSPKSGHDTVSWYQQALGQGPQFIFQYYEEEERQRGNFPDRFSGHQFPNYSSELNVNALLLGDSALYLCASRPGTLQSTRQYFGPGTRLTVL.

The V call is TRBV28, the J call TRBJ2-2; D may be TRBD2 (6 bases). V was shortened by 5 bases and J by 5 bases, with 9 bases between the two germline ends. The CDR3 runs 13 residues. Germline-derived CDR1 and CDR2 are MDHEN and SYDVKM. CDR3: CASSPGLTGELFF. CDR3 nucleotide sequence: TGTGCCAGCAGTCCCGGACTAACCGGGGAGCTGTTTTTT.

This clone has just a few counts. The CDR3 loop is CASSDAGTVNEKLFF. CDR3 sequence (DNA): TGCGCCAGCAGTGATGCGGGGACAGTTAATGAAAAACTGTTTTTT. The chain couples TRBV10-2 to TRBJ1-4, with 7 bases that match TRBD1. This CDR3 spans 15 amino acids. Germline CDR1 and CDR2: WSHSY and SAAADI. V lost 3 bases, J lost 4 bases, and 5 bases stayed unmatched.

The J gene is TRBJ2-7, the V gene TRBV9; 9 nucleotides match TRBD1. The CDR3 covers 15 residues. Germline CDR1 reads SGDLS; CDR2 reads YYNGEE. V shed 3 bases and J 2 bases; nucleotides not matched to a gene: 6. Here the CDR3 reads CASSAGTGMAYEQYF. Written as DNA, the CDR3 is TGTGCCAGCAGCGCCGGGACAGGGATGGCCTACGAGCAGTACTTC.

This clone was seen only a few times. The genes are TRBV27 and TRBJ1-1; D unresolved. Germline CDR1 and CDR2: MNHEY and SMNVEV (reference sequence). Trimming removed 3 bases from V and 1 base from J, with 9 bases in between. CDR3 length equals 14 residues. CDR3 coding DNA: TGTGCCAGCAGTTTCCTACAGACGAACACTGAAGCTTTCTTT. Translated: CASSFLQTNTEAFF.

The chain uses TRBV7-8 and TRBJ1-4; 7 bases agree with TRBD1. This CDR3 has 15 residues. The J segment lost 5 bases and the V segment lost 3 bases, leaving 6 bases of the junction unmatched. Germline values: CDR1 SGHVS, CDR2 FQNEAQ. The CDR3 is CASSFAGTANEKLFF. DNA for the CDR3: TGTGCCAGCAGCTTCGCGGGGACAGCAAATGAAAAACTGTTTTTT.

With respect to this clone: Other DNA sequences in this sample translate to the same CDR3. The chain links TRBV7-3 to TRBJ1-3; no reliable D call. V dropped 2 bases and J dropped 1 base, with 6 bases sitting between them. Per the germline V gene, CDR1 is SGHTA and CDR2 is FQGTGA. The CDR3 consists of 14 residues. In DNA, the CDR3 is TGTGCCAGCAGCTTAGGCAGTTCTGGAAACACCATATATTTT. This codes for CASSLGSSGNTIYF.

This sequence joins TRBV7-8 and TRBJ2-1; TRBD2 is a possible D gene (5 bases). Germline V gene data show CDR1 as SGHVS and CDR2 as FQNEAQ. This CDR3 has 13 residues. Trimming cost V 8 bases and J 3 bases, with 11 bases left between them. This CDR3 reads CASGPRDYNEQFF. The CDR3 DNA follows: TGTGCCAGCGGTCCACGGGACTACAATGAGCAGTTCTTC.

In nucleotides, the CDR3 is TGCAGCGCCATACTCGGGGGGGACACTGAAGCTTTCTTT. This encodes CSAILGGDTEAFF. This chain connects TRBV29-1 to TRBJ1-1; possibly TRBD1 for D (5 bases). CDR1 is SQVTM, CDR2 ANQGSEA, per germline. V dropped 7 bases and J dropped 3 bases, with 15 bases sitting between them. The CDR3 totals 13 residues.

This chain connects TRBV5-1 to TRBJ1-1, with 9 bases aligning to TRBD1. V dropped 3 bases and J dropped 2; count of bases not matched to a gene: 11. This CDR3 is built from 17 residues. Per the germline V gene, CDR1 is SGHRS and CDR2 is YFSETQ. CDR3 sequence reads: CASSSRDRADLNTEAFF. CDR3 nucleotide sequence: TGCGCCAGCAGCTCAAGGGACAGGGCCGACTTAAACACTGAAGCTTTCTTT.

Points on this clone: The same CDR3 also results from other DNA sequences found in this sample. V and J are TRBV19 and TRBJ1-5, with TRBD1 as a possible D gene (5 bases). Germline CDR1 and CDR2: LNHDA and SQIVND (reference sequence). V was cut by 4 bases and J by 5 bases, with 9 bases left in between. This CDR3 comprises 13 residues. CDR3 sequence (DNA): TGTGCCAGTAGTAGCCAGGGTGATCAGCCCCAGCATTTT. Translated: CASSSQGDQPQHF.

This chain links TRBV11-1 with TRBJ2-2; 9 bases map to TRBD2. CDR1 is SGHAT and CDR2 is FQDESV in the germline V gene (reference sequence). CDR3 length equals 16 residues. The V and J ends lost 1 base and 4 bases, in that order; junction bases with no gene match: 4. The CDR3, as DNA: TGTGCCAGCAGCTTAGTCGGGACTAGCCTCACCGGGGAGCTGTTTTTT. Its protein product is CASSLVGTSLTGELFF.

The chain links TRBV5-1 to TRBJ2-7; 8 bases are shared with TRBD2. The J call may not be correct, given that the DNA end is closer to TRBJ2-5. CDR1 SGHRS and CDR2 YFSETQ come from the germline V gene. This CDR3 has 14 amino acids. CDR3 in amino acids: CASSFLAGQETQYF. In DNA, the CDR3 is TGCGCCAGCAGCTTTTTAGCGGGGCAAGAGACCCAGTACTTC.

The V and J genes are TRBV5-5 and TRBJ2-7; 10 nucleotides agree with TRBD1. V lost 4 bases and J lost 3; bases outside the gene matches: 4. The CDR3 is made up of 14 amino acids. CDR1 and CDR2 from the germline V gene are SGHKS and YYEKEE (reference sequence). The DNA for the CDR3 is TGTGCCAGCAGCCTGGGACAGGGGTACTACGAGCAGTACTTC. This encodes CASSLGQGYYEQYF.

CDR3 sequence reads: CASSTSGTGSYEQYF. The DNA of the CDR3 is TGTGCCAGCAGCACTTCCGGGACAGGGTCCTACGAGCAGTACTTC. The chain has TRBV6-6 and TRBJ2-7; 9 bases agree with TRBD1. V shed 6 bases and J 1 base; nucleotides not matched to a gene: 7. CDR3 length: 15 residues. Germline CDR1 and CDR2: MNHNY and SVGAGI (reference sequence).

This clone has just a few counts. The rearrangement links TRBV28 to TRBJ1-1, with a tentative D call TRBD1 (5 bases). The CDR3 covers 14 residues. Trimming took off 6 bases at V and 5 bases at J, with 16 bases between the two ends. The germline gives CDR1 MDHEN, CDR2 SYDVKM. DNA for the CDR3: TGTGCCAGCAGGGGACCCATGAGGTCGACTGAAGCTTTCTTT. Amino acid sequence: CASRGPMRSTEAFF.

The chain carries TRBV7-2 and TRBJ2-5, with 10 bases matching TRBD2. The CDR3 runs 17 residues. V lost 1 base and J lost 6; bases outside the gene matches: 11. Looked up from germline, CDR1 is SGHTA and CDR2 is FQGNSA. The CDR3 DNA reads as TGTGCCAGCAGCTTAGGGGTAGCGGGAGGTGGGGTAAAGACCCAGTACTTC. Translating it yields CASSLGVAGGGVKTQYF.

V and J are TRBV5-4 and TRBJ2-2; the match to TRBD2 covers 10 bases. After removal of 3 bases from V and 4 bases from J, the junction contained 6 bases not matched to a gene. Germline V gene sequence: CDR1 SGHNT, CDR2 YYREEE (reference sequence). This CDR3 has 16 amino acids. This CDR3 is CASSSIAGGSTGELFF. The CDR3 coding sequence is TGTGCCAGCAGCTCTATAGCGGGAGGCAGCACCGGGGAGCTGTTTTTT.

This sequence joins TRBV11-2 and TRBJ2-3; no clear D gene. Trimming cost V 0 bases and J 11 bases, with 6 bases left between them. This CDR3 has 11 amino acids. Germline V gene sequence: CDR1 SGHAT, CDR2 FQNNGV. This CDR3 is CASSLDWWQYF. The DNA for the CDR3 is TGTGCCAGCAGCTTAGACTGGTGGCAGTATTTT.

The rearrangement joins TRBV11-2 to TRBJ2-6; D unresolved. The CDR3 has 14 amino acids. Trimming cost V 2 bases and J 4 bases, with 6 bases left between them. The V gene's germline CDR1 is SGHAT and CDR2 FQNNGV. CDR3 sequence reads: CASSLRVGANVLTF. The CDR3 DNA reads TGTGCCAGCAGCTTACGGGTCGGGGCCAACGTCCTGACTTTC.

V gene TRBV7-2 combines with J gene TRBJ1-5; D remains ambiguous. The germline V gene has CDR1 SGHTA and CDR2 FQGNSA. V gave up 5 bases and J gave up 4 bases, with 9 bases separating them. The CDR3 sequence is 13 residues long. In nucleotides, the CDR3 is TGTGCCAGCAGCCTTAACCTTAATCAGCCCCAGCATTTT. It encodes CASSLNLNQPQHF.

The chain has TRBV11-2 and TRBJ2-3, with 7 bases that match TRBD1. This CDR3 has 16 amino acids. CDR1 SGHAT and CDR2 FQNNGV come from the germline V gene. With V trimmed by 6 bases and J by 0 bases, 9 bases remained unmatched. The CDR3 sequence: CASRSHRGTSTDTQYF. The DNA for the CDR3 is TGTGCCAGCAGATCTCACAGGGGTACTAGCACAGATACGCAGTATTTT.

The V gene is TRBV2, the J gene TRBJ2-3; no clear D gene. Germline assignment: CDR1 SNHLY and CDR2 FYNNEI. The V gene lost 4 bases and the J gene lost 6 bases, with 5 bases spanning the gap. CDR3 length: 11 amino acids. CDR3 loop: CASSGGDTQYF. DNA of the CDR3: TGTGCCAGCAGTGGGGGTGATACGCAGTATTTT.

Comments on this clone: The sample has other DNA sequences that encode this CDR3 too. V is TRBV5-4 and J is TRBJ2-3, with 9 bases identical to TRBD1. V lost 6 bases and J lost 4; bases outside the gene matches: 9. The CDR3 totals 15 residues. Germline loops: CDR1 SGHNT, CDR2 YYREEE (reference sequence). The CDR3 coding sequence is TGTGCCAGCACCAACCGGGACAGGGCCGCAGATACGCAGTATTTT. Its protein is CASTNRDRAADTQYF.

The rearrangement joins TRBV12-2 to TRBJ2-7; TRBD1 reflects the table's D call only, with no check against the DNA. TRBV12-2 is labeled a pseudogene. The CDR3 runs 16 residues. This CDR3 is CASRSQTGQGRYEQYF. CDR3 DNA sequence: TGTGCAAGTCGCTCCCAAACGGGACAGGGCAGATACGAGCAGTACTTC.